This TCR beta chain is drawn from a study of tumor and adjacent non-tumor tissue in lung cancer. Looking at the study overall: Histology: 12 adenocarcinoma, a couple of squamous cell carcinoma, 1 small cell lung cancer. Study-level points and caveats: Compared with tumor, normal lung showed significantly lower TCR diversity.

A modified ARM-PCR protocol with three rounds of nested PCR amplified TCRbeta. TCRdb recomputed calls from the multiplex PCR reads with MiXCR, one row per CDR3 protein. The data show tens of thousands of distinct CDR3 sequences, 60% to 65% seen once. The germline gives CDR1 MNHEY, CDR2 SVGEGT. The CDR3 length is 17 residues. V lost 2 bases and J lost 8, with 22 bases in between. On this clonotype itself: Its cognate antigen is unknown.

RNA was extracted from bulk tissue without any cell sorting. Distant lung tissue was collected more than 3 cm away from the tumor edge. The chain employs TRBV6-2 or TRBV6-3 and TRBJ2-1; D is unclear. This receptor was identified in a woman in her 70s with non-small cell lung cancer. Source material: distant non-tumor lung tissue. The CDR3 DNA follows: TGTGCCAGCAGTTACGTTAGTGGGCCGTCCTACGGGTATGAGCAGTTCTTC. It specifies CASSYVSGPSYGYEQFF.